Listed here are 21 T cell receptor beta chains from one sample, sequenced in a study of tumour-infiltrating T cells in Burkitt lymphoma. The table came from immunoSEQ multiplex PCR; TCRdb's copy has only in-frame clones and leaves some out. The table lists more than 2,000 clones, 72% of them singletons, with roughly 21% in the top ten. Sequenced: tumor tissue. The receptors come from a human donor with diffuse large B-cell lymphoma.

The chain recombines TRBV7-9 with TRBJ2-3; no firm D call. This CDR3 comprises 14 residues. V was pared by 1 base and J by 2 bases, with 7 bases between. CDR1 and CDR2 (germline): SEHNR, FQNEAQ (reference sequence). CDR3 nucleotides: TGTGCCAGCAGCTTAGAACTAACCACAGATACGCAGTATTTT. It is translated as CASSLELTTDTQYF.

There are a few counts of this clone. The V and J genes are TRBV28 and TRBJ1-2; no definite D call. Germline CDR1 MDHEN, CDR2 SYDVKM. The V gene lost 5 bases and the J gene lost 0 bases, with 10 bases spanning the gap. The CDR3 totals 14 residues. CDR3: CASSVVRANYGYTF. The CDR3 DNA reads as TGTGCCAGCAGTGTAGTTAGAGCTAACTATGGCTACACCTTC.

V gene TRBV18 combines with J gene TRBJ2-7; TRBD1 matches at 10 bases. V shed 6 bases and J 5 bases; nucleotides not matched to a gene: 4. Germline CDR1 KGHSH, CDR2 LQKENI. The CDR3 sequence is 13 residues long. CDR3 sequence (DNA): TGTGCCAGCTCGACCGGGACAGGGGACGAGCAGTACTTC. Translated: CASSTGTGDEQYF.

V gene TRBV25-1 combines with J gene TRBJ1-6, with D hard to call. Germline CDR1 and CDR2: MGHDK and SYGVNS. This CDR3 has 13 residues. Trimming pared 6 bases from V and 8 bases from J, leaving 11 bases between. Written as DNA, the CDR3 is TGTGCCAGCAGGGCGGAAGTCTATTCACCCCTCCACTTT. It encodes CASRAEVYSPLHF.

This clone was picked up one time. As DNA, the CDR3 is TGCGCCAGCAGGCCTAGCGGAACACAAGAGACCCAGTACTTC. As protein: CASRPSGTQETQYF. The genes are TRBV10-2 and TRBJ2-5; 7 bases line up with TRBD2. Trimming at V came to 6 bases and at J to 2 bases, leaving 6 bases not matched to a gene. The CDR3 covers 14 residues. Germline V gene data show CDR1 as WSHSY and CDR2 as SAAADI.

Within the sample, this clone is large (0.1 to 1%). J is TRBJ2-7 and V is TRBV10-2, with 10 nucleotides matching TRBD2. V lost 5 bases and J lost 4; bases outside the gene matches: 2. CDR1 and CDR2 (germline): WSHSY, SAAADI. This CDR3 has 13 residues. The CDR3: CASSSGRGYEQYF. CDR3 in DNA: TGCGCCAGCAGTAGCGGGAGGGGGTACGAGCAGTACTTC.

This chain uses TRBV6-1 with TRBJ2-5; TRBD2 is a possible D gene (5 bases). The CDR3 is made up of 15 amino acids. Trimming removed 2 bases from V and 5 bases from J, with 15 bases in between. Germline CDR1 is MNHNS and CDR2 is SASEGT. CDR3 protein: CASSELIAPGETQYF. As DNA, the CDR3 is TGTGCCAGCAGTGAATTAATAGCGCCGGGGGAGACCCAGTACTTC.

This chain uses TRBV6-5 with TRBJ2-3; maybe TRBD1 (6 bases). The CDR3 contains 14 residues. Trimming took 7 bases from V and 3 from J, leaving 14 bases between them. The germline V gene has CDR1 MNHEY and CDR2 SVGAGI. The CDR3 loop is CASKWDTTTDTQYF. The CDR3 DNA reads TGTGCCAGCAAATGGGACACAACAACAGATACGCAGTATTTT.

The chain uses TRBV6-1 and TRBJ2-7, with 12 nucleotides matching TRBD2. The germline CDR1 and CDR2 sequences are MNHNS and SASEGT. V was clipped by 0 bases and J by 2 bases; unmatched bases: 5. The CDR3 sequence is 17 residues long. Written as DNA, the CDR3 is TGTGCCAGCAGTGAAGCGGGGACTAGCGGGCTAACCTACGAGCAGTACTTC. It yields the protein CASSEAGTSGLTYEQYF.

The CDR3 DNA sequence: TGCGCCAGCAGCCCGCGACTAGCGGGAGGGCCGGGCGAGCAGTACTTC. Protein sequence: CASSPRLAGGPGEQYF. The V call is TRBV5-1, the J call TRBJ2-7; 14 bases match TRBD2. The CDR3 has 16 amino acids. V was pared by 4 bases and J by 6 bases, with 9 bases of the junction left unmatched. The germline gives CDR1 SGHRS, CDR2 YFSETQ.

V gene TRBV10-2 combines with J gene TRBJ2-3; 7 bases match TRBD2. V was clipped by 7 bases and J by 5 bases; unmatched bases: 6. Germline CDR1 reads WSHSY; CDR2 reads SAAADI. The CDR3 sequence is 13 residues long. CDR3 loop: CASTPSGGDTQYF. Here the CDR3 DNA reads TGCGCCAGCACCCCTTCGGGAGGAGATACGCAGTATTTT.

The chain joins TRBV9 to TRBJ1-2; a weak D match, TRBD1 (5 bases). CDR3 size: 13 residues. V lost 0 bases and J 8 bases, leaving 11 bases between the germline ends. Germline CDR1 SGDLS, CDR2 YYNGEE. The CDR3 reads CASSVGGERGYTF. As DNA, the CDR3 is TGTGCCAGCAGCGTAGGGGGGGAAAGGGGCTACACCTTC. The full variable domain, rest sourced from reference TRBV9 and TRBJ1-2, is DSGVTQTPKHLITATGQRVTLRCSPRSGDLSVYWYQQSLDQGLQFLIQYYNGEERAKGNILERFSAQQFPDLHSELNLSSLELGDSALYFCASSVGGERGYTFGSGTRLTVV.

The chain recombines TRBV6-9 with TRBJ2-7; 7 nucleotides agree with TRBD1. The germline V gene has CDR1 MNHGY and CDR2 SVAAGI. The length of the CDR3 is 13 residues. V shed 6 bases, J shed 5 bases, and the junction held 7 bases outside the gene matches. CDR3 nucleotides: TGTGCCAGCAGGACAGGGACGATGGACGAGCAGTACTTC. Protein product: CASRTGTMDEQYF.

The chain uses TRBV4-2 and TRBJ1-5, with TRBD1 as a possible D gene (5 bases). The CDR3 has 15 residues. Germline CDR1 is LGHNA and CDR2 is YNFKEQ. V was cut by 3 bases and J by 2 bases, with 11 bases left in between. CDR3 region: CASSQIRGGNQPQHF. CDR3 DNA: TGTGCCAGCAGCCAGATTAGGGGTGGCAATCAGCCCCAGCATTTT.

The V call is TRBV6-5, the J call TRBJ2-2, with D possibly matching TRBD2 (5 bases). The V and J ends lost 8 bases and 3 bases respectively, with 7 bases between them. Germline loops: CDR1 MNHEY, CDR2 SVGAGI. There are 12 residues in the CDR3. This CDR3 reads CASQRYTGELFF. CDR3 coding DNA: TGTGCCAGCCAGCGGTACACCGGGGAGCTGTTTTTT.

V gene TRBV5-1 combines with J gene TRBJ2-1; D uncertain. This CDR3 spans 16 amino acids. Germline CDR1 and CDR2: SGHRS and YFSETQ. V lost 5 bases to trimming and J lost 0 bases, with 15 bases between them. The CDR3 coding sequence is TGCGCCAGCAGGCCCACGCAAGCCGGCTCCTACAATGAGCAGTTCTTC. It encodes CASRPTQAGSYNEQFF.

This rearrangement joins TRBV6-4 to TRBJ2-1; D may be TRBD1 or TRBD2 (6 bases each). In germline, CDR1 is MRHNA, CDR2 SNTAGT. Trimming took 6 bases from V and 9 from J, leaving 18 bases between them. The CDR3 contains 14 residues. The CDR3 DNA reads TGTGCCAGCAGCCGGGGGCCCAACGATCGTGAGCAGTTCTTC. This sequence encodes CASSRGPNDREQFF.

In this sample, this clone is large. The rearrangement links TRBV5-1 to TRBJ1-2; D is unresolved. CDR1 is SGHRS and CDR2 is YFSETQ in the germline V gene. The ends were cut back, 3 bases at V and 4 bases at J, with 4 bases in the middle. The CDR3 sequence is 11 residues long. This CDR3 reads CASSSIYGYTF. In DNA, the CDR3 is TGCGCCAGCAGCTCGATCTATGGCTACACCTTC.

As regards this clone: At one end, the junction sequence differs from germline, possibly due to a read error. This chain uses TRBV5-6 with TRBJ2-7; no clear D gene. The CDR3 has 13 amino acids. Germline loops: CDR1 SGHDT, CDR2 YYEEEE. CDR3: CVSSLVVGSEQYF. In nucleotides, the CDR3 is TGTGTCAGCAGCTTAGTCGTTGGAAGCGAGCAGTACTTC.

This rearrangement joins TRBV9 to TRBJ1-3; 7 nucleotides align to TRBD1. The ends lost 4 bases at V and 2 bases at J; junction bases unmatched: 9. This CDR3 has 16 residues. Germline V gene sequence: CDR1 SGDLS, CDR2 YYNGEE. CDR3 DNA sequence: TGTGCCAGCAGCACAAATGACCAGGGGGCTGGAAACACCATATATTTT. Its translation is CASSTNDQGAGNTIYF.

The CDR3 sequence: CASSLRTPSQYF. CDR3 DNA sequence: TGTGCCAGCAGCTTGAGGACCCCCTCACAGTATTTT. This rearrangement joins TRBV5-6 to TRBJ2-3; D gene uncertain. CDR1 is SGHDT and CDR2 is YYEEEE in the germline V gene. The CDR3 consists of 12 residues. The V end lost 1 base, the J end lost 12 bases, and 12 bases lay between the germline ends. The whole variable domain, filled in from reference TRBV5-6 and TRBJ2-3, reads DAGVTQSPTHLIKTRGQQVTLRCSPKSGHDTVSWYQQALGQGPQFIFQYYEEEERQRGNFPDRFSGHQFPNYSSELNVNALLLGDSALYLCASSLRTPSQYFGPGTRLTVL.